The 17 T cell receptor beta chains listed next were all sequenced from one sample in a study of blood T cell repertoires in COVID-19. Produced via immunoSEQ multiplex PCR; TCRdb's table is partial and in-frame only. This sample has under 300,000 clones, with about nine tenths found just once. Source material: peripheral blood. Receptors were obtained from a man between 50 and 59 years old with acute or convalescent COVID-19.

This clone was seen once. The chain is built from TRBV2 and TRBJ2-4, with a weak D call TRBD1 (5 bases). Looked up from germline, CDR1 is SNHLY and CDR2 is FYNNEI. The CDR3 is 14 residues long. Between the trimmed V and J ends, which lost 2 bases and 4 bases, there was a span of 9 bases. DNA of the CDR3: TGTGCCAGCAGTGAACTGGGGCAGAAAAACATTCAGTACTTC. Translating gives CASSELGQKNIQYF. The complete variable domain, with remaining parts taken from reference TRBV2 and TRBJ2-4, reads EPEVTQTPSHQVTQMGQEVILRCVPISNHLYFYWYRQILGQKVEFLVSFYNNEISEKSEIFDDQFSVERPDGSNFTLKIRSTKLEDSAMYFCASSELGQKNIQYFGAGTRLSVL.

The chain carries TRBV18 and TRBJ1-4; TRBD1 agrees at 7 bases. Germline loops: CDR1 KGHSH, CDR2 LQKENI. The CDR3 has 19 amino acids. J lost 5 bases, V lost 3 bases, and 18 bases had no gene match. DNA for the CDR3: TGTGCCAGCTCACCCCTAAAGGGGGCCCCAGAAGGGCGGAATGAAAAACTGTTTTTT. Protein sequence: CASSPLKGAPEGRNEKLFF. The full variable domain, completed using reference TRBV18 and TRBJ1-4, is NAGVMQNPRHLVRRRGQEARLRCSPMKGHSHVYWYRQLPEEGLKFMVYLQKENIIDESGMPKERFSAEFPKEGPSILRIQQVVRGDSAAYFCASSPLKGAPEGRNEKLFFGSGTQLSVL.

The V call is TRBV30, the J call TRBJ1-2, with a weak D call TRBD1 (5 bases). CDR3 length: 14 residues. The V gene's germline CDR1 is GTSNPN and CDR2 SVGIG (reference sequence). V lost 3 bases and J 3 bases, leaving 14 bases between the germline ends. The chain's CDR3 is CAWSYMGGDYGYTF. DNA for the CDR3: TGTGCCTGGAGCTACATGGGGGGGGACTATGGCTACACCTTC.

The chain links TRBV4-1 to TRBJ2-3, with 10 bases matching TRBD2. Germline loops: CDR1 MGHRA, CDR2 YSYEKL. V lost 3 bases and J lost 1; bases outside the gene matches: 7. This CDR3 has 17 amino acids. CDR3 amino acids: CASSQRGTSGGTDTQYF. DNA of the CDR3: TGCGCCAGCAGCCAGAGGGGAACTAGCGGGGGCACAGATACGCAGTATTTT.

The chain joins TRBV6-2 or TRBV6-3 to TRBJ2-3, with TRBD2 matching 8 bases. Germline values: CDR1 MNHEY, CDR2 SVGEGT. The CDR3 runs to 16 residues. Trimming removed 5 bases from V and 0 bases from J; junction bases left unmatched: 7. The CDR3 DNA is TGTGCCAGCAGTAAAGTAGCGGGGCCTAGCACAGATACGCAGTATTTT. Translating it yields CASSKVAGPSTDTQYF.

This clone was observed a handful of times. The rearrangement links TRBV2 to TRBJ1-5, with D perhaps matching TRBD1 (5 bases). CDR3 length: 16 residues. Germline V CDR1 and CDR2: SNHLY, FYNNEI. Trimming left V 1 base short and J 2 bases short, with 12 bases between. The CDR3 nucleotides read TGTGCCAGCAGTGAAGGGGCAGGGTACGGCAATCAGCCCCAGCATTTT. Amino acids: CASSEGAGYGNQPQHF.

The genes are TRBV10-1 and TRBJ2-3; D call uncertain. The V gene lost 0 bases and the J gene lost 1 base, with 8 bases spanning the gap. CDR1 WNHNN and CDR2 SYGVQD come from the germline V gene (reference sequence). The CDR3 sequence is 15 residues long. The CDR3 DNA reads as TGCGCCAGCAGTGAGTCCCTGACTGGCACAGATACGCAGTATTTT. Amino acid sequence: CASSESLTGTDTQYF.

This chain connects TRBV5-6 to TRBJ2-1, with 12 bases matching TRBD1. After removal of 7 bases from V and 9 bases from J, the junction contained 5 bases not matched to a gene. The CDR3 loop spans 13 amino acids. Germline values: CDR1 SGHDT, CDR2 YYEEEE. The CDR3 spells CASAPGQGAEQFF. Written as DNA, the CDR3 is TGTGCCAGCGCGCCGGGACAGGGGGCTGAGCAGTTCTTC.

Only one count was recorded for this clone. The V gene is TRBV5-1, the J gene TRBJ2-7; 11 nucleotides match TRBD1. The V gene's germline CDR1 is SGHRS and CDR2 YFSETQ. J gave up 3 bases and V 3 bases, and 5 bases lay outside the gene matches. This CDR3 contains 15 residues. In DNA, the CDR3 is TGCGCCAGCAGCTGGACCGGGACAGGGGGCTACGAGCAGTACTTC. It specifies CASSWTGTGGYEQYF.

V and J are TRBV27 and TRBJ1-2; no clear D. The CDR3 loop spans 15 amino acids. V was clipped by 6 bases and J by 8 bases, with 22 bases between them. Germline loops: CDR1 MNHEY, CDR2 SMNVEV (reference sequence). Here the CDR3 reads CASSSPYASPRGYTF. CDR3 in DNA: TGTGCCAGCAGCTCTCCTTACGCTAGCCCGCGGGGCTACACCTTC.

The sample holds one count of this clone. V is TRBV6-5 and J is TRBJ1-1, with D perhaps matching TRBD1 (5 bases). CDR3 length equals 14 residues. CDR1 and CDR2 (germline): MNHEY, SVGAGI. Trimming pared 8 bases from V and 2 bases from J, leaving 15 bases between. Here the CDR3 DNA reads TGTGCCAGCTGCAGGGCACAACTTAACACTGAAGCTTTCTTT. Amino acid sequence: CASCRAQLNTEAFF.

The chain combines TRBV5-5 with TRBJ1-1, with D possibly matching TRBD1 (5 bases). In germline, CDR1 is SGHKS, CDR2 YYEKEE (reference sequence). The CDR3 consists of 13 residues. V lost 4 bases, J lost 8 bases, and 15 bases lay in between. CDR3 sequence reads: CASSSGAAGEAFF. The CDR3 DNA is TGTGCCAGCAGCAGCGGGGCGGCAGGGGAAGCTTTCTTT. The full variable domain, its missing parts supplied by reference TRBV5-5 and TRBJ1-1, is DAGVTQSPTHLIKTRGQQVTLRCSPISGHKSVSWYQQVLGQGPQFIFQYYEKEERGRGNFPDRFSARQFPNYSSELNVNALLLGDSALYLCASSSGAAGEAFFGQGTRLTVV.

In this sample, this clone turned up once. This chain uses TRBV29-1 with TRBJ2-7; possible D gene TRBD2, 5 bases. The CDR3 is made up of 15 amino acids. Per germline, CDR1 SQVTM and CDR2 ANQGSEA. With 6 bases removed from V and 5 bases from J, the gap between germline ends came to 23 bases. The CDR3 DNA follows: TGCAGCGTCCAACTGCGGGCCACCACTATCCACGAGCAGTACTTC. Its translation is CSVQLRATTIHEQYF.

The DNA of the CDR3 is TGCGCCAGCAGCACACAATCTCCGGGACAGACCTACGAGCAGTACTTC. Its protein is CASSTQSPGQTYEQYF. The rearrangement joins TRBV5-1 to TRBJ2-7, with TRBD1 matching 7 bases. J was trimmed by 2 bases and V by 4 bases; bases with no gene match: 12. The germline V gene has CDR1 SGHRS and CDR2 YFSETQ. This CDR3 contains 16 residues. Together with reference TRBV5-1 and TRBJ2-7, the CDR3 gives the full variable domain: KAGVTQTPRYLIKTRGQQVTLSCSPISGHRSVSWYQQTPGQGLQFLFEYFSETQRNKGNFPGRFSGRQFSNSRSEMNVSTLELGDSALYLCASSTQSPGQTYEQYFGPGTRLTVT.

The chain links TRBV11-2 to TRBJ2-5; tentative D call: TRBD2 (7 bases). Germline V lookup: CDR1 SGHAT, CDR2 FQNNGV. Trimming took 5 bases from V and 5 from J, leaving 15 bases between them. The CDR3 covers 14 residues. CDR3 region: CASSPGGLVETQYF. CDR3 bases: TGTGCCAGCAGCCCCGGGGGGCTGGTGGAGACCCAGTACTTC.

The V call is TRBV3-1 (or the pseudogene TRBV3-2), the J call TRBJ2-1, with TRBD2 matching over 13 bases. The length of the CDR3 is 19 residues. Trimming at V came to 0 bases and at J to 3 bases, leaving 8 bases not matched to a gene. Germline assignment: CDR1 LGHDT and CDR2 YNNKEL (reference sequence). This chain's CDR3 is CASSQERLAGGTNYNEQFF. The CDR3 DNA sequence: TGTGCCAGCAGCCAAGAGAGACTAGCGGGGGGAACAAACTACAATGAGCAGTTCTTC.

The V call is TRBV11-2, the J call TRBJ1-1, with 8 bases lining up with TRBD1. V lost 4 bases, J lost 11 bases, and 6 bases stayed unmatched. The CDR3 runs to 12 residues. Germline-derived CDR1 and CDR2 are SGHAT and FQNNGV. The CDR3 bases are TGTGCCAGCAGCTCGGACAGGGTTTTTGCTTTCTTT. Translated: CASSSDRVFAFF.